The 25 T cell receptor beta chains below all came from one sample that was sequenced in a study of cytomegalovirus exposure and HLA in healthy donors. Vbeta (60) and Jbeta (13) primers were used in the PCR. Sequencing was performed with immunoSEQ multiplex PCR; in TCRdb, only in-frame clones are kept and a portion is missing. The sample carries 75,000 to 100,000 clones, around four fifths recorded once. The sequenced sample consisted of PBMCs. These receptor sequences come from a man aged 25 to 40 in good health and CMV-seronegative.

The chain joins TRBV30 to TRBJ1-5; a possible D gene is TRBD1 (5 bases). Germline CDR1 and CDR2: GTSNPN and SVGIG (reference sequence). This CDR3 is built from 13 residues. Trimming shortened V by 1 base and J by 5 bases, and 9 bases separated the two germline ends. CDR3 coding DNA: TGTGCCTGGAGTGGGACACAAGATCAGCCCCAGCATTTT. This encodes CAWSGTQDQPQHF. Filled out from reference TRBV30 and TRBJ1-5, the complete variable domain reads SQTIHQWPATLVQPVGSPLSLECTVEGTSNPNLYWYRQAAGRGLQLLFYSVGIGQISSEVPQNLSASRPQDRQFILSSKKLLLSDSGFYLCAWSGTQDQPQHFGDGTRLSIL.

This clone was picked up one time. CDR3 nucleotide sequence: TGTGCCAGCAGTGATCCGGGACAGGGGTCGCGCTACACCTTC. As protein: CASSDPGQGSRYTF. The chain links TRBV2 to TRBJ1-2; 10 nucleotides line up with TRBD1. CDR3 length: 14 residues. J gave up 9 bases and V 3 bases, and 7 bases lay outside the gene matches. Germline-derived CDR1 and CDR2 are SNHLY and FYNNEI.

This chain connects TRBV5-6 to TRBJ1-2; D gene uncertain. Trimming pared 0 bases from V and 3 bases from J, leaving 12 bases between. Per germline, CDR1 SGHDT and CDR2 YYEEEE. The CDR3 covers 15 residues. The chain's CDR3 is CASSLAVAVDYGYTF. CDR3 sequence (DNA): TGTGCCAGCAGCTTGGCTGTGGCTGTTGACTATGGCTACACCTTC. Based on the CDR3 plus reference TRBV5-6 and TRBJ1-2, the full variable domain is DAGVTQSPTHLIKTRGQQVTLRCSPKSGHDTVSWYQQALGQGPQFIFQYYEEEERQRGNFPDRFSGHQFPNYSSELNVNALLLGDSALYLCASSLAVAVDYGYTFGSGTRLTVV.

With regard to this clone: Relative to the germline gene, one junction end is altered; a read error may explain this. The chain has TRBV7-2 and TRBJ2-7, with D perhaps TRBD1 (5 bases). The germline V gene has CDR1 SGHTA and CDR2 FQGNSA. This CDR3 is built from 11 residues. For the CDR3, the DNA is TGTTCCAGCAGCTTAGAAACAGGCCAGTACTTC. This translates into CSSSLETGQYF.

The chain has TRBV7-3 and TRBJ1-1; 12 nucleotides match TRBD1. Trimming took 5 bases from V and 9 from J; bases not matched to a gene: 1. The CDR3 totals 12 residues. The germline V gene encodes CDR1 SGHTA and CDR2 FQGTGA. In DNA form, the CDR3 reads TGTGCCAGCAGCCGGGACAGGGGGCAAGCTTTCTTT. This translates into CASSRDRGQAFF. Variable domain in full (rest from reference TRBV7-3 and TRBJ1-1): GAGVSQTPSNKVTEKGKYVELRCDPISGHTALYWYRQSLGQGPEFLIYFQGTGAADDSGLPNDRFFAVRPEGSVSTLKIQRTERGDSAVYLCASSRDRGQAFFGQGTRLTVV.

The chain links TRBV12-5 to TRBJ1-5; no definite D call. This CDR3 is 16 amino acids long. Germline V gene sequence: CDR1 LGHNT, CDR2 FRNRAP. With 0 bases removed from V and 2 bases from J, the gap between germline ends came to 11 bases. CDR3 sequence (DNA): TGTGCTAGTGGTTTGGTACTTGGGAGGGGCAATCAGCCCCAGCATTTT. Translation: CASGLVLGRGNQPQHF.

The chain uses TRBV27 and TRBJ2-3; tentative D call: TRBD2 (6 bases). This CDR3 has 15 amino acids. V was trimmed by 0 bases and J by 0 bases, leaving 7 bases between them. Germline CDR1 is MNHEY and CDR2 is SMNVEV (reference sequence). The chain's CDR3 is CASSLSRGSTDTQYF. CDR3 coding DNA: TGTGCCAGCAGTTTATCACGGGGGAGCACAGATACGCAGTATTTT.

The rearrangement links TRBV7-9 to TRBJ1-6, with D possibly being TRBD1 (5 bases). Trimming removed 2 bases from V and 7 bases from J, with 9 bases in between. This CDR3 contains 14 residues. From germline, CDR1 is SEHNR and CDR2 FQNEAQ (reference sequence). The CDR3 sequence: CASSLKTVNSPLHF. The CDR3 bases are TGTGCCAGCAGCTTAAAGACAGTAAATTCACCCCTCCACTTT.

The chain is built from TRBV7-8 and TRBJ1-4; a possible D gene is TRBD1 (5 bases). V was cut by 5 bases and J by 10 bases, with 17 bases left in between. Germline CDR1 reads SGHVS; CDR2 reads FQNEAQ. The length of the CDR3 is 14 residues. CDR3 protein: CASSTPRDLGKLFF. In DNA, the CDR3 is TGTGCCAGCAGCACCCCCCGGGACTTAGGAAAACTGTTTTTT.

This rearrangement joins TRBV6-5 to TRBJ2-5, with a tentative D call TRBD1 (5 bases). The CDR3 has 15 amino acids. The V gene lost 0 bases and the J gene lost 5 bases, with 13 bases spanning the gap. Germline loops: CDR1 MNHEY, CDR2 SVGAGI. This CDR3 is CASSYSSQGGETQYF. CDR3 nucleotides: TGTGCCAGCAGTTACTCGTCTCAGGGTGGCGAGACCCAGTACTTC.

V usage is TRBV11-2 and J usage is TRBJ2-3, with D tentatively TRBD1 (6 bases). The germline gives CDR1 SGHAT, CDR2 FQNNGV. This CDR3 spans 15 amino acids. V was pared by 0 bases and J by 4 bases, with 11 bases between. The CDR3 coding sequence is TGTGCCAGCAGCTTAGACCTACCAGGGGCAGATACGCAGTATTTT. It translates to CASSLDLPGADTQYF.

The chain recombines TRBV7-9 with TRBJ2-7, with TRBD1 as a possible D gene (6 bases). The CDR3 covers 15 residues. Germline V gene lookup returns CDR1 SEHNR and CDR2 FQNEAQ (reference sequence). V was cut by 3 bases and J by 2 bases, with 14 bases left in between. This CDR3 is CASSFSGQRAYEQYF. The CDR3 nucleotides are TGTGCCAGCAGCTTTTCGGGACAAAGAGCCTACGAGCAGTACTTC.

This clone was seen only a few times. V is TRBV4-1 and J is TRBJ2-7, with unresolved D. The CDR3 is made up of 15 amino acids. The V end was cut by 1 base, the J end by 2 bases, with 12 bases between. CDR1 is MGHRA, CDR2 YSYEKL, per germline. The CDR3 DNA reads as TGCGCCAGCAGCCAAGCAGTGACAATGACCTACGAGCAGTACTTC. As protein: CASSQAVTMTYEQYF.

CDR3 region: CASHWAPTNEKLFF. The CDR3 region has the DNA TGTGCCAGCCACTGGGCGCCCACTAATGAAAAACTGTTTTTT. The chain combines TRBV5-5 with TRBJ1-4; no reliable D call. The V end was cut by 7 bases, the J end by 2 bases, with 12 bases between. CDR3 size: 14 residues. CDR1 is SGHKS and CDR2 is YYEKEE in the germline V gene (reference sequence).

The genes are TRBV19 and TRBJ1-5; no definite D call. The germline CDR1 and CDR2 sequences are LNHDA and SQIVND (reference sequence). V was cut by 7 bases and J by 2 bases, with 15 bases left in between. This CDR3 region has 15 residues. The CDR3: CASKSSRGGNQPQHF. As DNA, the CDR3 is TGTGCCAGTAAAAGCAGCCGCGGCGGCAATCAGCCCCAGCATTTT.

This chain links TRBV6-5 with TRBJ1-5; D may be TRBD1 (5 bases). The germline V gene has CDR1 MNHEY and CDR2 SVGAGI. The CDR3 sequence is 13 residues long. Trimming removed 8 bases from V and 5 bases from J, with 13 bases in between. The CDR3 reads CASGPPRDQPQHF. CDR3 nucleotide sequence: TGTGCCAGCGGTCCACCCAGGGATCAGCCCCAGCATTTT.

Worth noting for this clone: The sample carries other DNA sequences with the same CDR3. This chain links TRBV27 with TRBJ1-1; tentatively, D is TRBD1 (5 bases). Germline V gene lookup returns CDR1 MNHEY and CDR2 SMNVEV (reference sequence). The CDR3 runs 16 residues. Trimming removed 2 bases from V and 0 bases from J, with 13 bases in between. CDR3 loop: CASSLLSTGMNTEAFF. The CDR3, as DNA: TGTGCCAGCAGTTTACTTTCCACAGGCATGAACACTGAAGCTTTCTTT.

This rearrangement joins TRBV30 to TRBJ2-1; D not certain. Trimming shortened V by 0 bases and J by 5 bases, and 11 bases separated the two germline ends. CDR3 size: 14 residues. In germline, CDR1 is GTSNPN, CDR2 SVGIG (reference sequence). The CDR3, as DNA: TGTGCCTGGAGTGTACTTCTTGAAGACAATGAGCAGTTCTTC. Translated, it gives CAWSVLLEDNEQFF.

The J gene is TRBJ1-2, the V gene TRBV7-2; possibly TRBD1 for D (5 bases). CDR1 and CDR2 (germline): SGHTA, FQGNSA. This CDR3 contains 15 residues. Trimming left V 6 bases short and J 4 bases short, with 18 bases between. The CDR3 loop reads CASSLTGGFRYGYTF. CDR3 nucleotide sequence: TGTGCCAGCAGTCTCACTGGGGGGTTTCGCTATGGCTACACCTTC.

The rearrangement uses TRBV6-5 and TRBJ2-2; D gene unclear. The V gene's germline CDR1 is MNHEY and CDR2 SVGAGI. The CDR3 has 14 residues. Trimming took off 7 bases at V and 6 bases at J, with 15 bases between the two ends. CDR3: CASTYGSIAGELFF. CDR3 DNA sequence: TGTGCCAGCACCTACGGGTCCATCGCCGGGGAGCTGTTTTTT.

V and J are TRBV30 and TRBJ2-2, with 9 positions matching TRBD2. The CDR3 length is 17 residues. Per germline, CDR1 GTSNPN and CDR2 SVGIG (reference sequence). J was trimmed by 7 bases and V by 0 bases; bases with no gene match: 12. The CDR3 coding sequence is TGTGCCTGGAGTGTACTGGGTAGCGGGAGATGGATCGGGGAGCTGTTTTTT. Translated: CAWSVLGSGRWIGELFF.

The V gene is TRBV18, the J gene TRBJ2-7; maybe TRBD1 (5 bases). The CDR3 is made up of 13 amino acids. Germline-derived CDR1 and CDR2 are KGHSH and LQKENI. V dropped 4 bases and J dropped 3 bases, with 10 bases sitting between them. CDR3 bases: TGTGCCAGCTCACTCGCCAGGGACTACGAGCAGTACTTC. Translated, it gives CASSLARDYEQYF.

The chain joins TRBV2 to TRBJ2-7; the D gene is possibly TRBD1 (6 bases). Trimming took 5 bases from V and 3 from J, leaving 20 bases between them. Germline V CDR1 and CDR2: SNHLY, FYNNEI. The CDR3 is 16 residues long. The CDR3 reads CASSPFPYREFYEQYF. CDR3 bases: TGTGCCAGCAGTCCATTCCCGTACAGGGAGTTCTACGAGCAGTACTTC.

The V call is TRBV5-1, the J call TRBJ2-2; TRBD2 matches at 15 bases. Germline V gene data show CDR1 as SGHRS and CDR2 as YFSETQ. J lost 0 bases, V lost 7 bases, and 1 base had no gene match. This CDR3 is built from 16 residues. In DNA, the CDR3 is TGCGCCAGCGGGACTAGCGGGAGGCCGAACACCGGGGAGCTGTTTTTT. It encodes CASGTSGRPNTGELFF.

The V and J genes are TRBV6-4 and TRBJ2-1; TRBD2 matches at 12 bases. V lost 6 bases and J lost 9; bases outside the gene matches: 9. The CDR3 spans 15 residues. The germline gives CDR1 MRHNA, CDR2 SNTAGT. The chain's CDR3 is CASSATSGRSIEQFF. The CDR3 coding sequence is TGTGCCAGCAGCGCGACTAGCGGGAGATCGATTGAGCAGTTCTTC.